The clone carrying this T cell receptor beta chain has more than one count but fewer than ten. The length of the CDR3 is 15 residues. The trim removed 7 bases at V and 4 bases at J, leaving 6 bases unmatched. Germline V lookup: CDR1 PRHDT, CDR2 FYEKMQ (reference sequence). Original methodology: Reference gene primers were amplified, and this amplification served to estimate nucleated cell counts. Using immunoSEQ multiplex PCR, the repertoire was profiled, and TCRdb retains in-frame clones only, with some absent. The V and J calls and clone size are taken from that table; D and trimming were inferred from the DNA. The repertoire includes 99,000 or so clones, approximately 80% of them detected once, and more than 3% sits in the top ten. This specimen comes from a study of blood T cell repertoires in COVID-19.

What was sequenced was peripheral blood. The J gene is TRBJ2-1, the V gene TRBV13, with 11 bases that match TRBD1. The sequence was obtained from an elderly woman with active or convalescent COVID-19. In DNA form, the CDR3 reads TGTGCCAGCAACCGGGACAGGGGGACTTACAATGAGCAGTTCTTC. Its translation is CASNRDRGTYNEQFF.